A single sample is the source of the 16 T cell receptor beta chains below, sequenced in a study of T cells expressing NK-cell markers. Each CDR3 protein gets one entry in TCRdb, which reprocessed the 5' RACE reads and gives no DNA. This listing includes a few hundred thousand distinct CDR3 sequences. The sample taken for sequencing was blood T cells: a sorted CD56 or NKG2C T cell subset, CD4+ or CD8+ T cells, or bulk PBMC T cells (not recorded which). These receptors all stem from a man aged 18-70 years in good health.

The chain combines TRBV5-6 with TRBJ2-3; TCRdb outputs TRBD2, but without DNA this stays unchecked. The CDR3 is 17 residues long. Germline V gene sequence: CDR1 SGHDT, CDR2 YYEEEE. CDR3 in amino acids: CASSPLGQSPSTDTQYF. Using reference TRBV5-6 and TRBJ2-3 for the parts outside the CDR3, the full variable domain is DAGVTQSPTHLIKTRGQQVTLRCSPKSGHDTVSWYQQALGQGPQFIFQYYEEEERQRGNFPDRFSGHQFPNYSSELNVNALLLGDSALYLCASSPLGQSPSTDTQYFGPGTRLTVL.

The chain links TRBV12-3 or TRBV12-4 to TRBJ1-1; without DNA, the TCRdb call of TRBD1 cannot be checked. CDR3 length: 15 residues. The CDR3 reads CASSFQTAMNTEAFF.

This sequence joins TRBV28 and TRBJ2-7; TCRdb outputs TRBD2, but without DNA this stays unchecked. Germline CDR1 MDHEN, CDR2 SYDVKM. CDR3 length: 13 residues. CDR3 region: CASRAPGLGEQYF.

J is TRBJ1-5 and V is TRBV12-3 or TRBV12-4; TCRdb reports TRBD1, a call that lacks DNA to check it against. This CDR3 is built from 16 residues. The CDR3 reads CASSPTGQILDQPQHF.

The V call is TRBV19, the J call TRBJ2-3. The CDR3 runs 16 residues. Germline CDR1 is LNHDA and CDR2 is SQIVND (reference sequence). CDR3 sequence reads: CASSISSVGMADTQYF.

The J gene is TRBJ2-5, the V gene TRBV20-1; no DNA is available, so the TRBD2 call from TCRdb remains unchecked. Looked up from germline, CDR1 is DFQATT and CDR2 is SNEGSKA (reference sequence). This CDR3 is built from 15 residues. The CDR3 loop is CSAREAGGGQETQYF.

CDR3: CASSQEVPETQYF. The rearrangement uses TRBV5-1 and TRBJ2-5. The CDR3 consists of 13 residues. The germline V gene encodes CDR1 SGHRS and CDR2 YFSETQ.

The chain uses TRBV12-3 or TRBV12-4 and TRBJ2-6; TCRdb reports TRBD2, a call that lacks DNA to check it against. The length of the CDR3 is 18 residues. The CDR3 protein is CASSPGLARRRGANVLTF.

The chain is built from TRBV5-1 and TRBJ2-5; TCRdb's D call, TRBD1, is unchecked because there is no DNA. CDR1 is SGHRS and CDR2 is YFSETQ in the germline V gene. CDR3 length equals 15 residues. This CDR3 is CASTAGTGGRETQYF.

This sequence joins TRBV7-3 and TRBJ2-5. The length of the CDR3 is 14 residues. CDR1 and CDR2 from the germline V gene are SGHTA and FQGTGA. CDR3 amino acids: CASSLLGPKETQYF.

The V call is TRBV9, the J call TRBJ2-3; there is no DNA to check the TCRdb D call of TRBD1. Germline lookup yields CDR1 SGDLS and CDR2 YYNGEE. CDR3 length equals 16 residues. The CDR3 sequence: CASSVAAGVGTDTQYF.

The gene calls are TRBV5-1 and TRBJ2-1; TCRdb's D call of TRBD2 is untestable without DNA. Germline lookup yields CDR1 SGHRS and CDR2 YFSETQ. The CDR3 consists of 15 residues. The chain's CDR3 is CASGVAGAGGNEQFF.

The CDR3 sequence: CSVAGTSVWNEQFF. This sequence joins TRBV29-1 and TRBJ2-1; as DNA is missing, the TRBD2 call by TCRdb cannot be tested. The CDR3 sequence is 14 residues long. The germline V gene encodes CDR1 SQVTM and CDR2 ANQGSEA.

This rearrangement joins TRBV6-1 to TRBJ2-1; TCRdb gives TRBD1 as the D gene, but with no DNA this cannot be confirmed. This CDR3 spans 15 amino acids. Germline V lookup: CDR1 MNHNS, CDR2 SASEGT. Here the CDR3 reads CASTSYGGAYNEQFF.

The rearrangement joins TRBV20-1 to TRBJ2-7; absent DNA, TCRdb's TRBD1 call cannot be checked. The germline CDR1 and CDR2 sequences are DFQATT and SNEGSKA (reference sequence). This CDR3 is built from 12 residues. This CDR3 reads CSLVGDGYEQYF.

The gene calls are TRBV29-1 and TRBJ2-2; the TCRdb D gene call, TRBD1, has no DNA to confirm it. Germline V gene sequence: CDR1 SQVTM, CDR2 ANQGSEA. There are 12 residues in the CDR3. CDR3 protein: CSGTGITGELFF.